This TCR beta chain was sequenced in a study of blood T cell repertoires in COVID-19. Study details: Samples taken during acute and convalescent COVID-19 were collected in the United States, Italy and Spain. T cells, B-cell-depleted T cells, or PBMCs provided the cDNA or gDNA that served as material.

In the original workflow: The assay estimated nucleated cells by amplifying reference gene primers. Repertoires were generated with immunoSEQ multiplex PCR, while TCRdb's copy carries only in-frame clones and drops some. The DNA gave D and trimming, while V, J and clone size come from that table. The top ten hold roughly 2% of the sample, which has about 110,000 clones, over 65% seen once. This clone was observed at least ten times. Germline CDR1 is SGHTA and CDR2 is FQGNSA. V was shortened by 1 base and J by 2 bases, with 11 bases between the two germline ends. CDR3 length equals 16 residues. The clonotype originates from a woman aged 40 to 50 with acute or convalescent COVID-19. Sequenced: peripheral blood. The genes are TRBV7-2 and TRBJ2-2; D unclear. This CDR3 is CASSLDQVSNTGELFF. The CDR3 DNA reads as TGTGCCAGCAGCTTAGATCAGGTTTCAAACACCGGGGAGCTGTTTTTT.